The next 31 T cell receptor beta chains were all read from a single sample in a study of blood T cell repertoires in COVID-19 (dated by TCRdb to the early 2020s). The method was the immunoSEQ multiplex PCR assay. As stored in TCRdb, this immuneACCESS dataset retains in-frame rearrangements with V and J assigned. A fraction of the clones does not appear; measured against another copy, unresolved V genes explain less than half of the discrepancy, and the remainder lacks a known reason. The sample table records over 200,000 clones; around 86% of these occur just once. The ten largest account for approximately 6% of the sample. The sequenced material came from peripheral blood. The source is a man older than 75 with acute or convalescent COVID-19.

The V and J genes are TRBV7-3 and TRBJ2-7; tentative D call: TRBD1 (8 bases). V lost 5 bases to trimming and J lost 5 bases, with 22 bases between them. This CDR3 spans 16 amino acids. CDR1 and CDR2 from the germline V gene are SGHTA and FQGTGA. CDR3 nucleotides: TGTGCCAGCAGCCCTAGCGGCGGGGGACAGGTCCACGAGCAGTACGTC. It yields the protein CASSPSGGGQVHEQYV.

The CDR3 nucleotides are TGTGCCAGTACCCGACCGGGACAGGGGGTCACCGGGGAGCTGTTTTTT. Protein sequence: CASTRPGQGVTGELFF. The V call is TRBV19, the J call TRBJ2-2, with TRBD1 identical over 11 bases. V was pared by 7 bases and J by 4 bases, with 8 bases of the junction left unmatched. Germline V gene lookup returns CDR1 LNHDA and CDR2 SQIVND (reference sequence). This CDR3 comprises 16 residues.

This sequence joins TRBV6-2 or TRBV6-3 and TRBJ2-1; TRBD2 aligns across 8 bases. The length of the CDR3 is 13 residues. V shed 6 bases and J 7 bases; nucleotides not matched to a gene: 5. Germline loops: CDR1 MNHEY, CDR2 SVGEGT. CDR3 DNA sequence: TGTGCCAGCAGCCTAGCGGGCGTGAATGAGCAGTTCTTC. Translation: CASSLAGVNEQFF.

This rearrangement joins TRBV6-2 or TRBV6-3 to TRBJ2-7; 13 bases line up with TRBD2. The end of the DNA is better explained by TRBJ2-5, so the J call may be wrong. Looked up from germline, CDR1 is MNHEY and CDR2 is SVGEGT. This CDR3 has 16 amino acids. The CDR3 DNA is TGTGCCAGCAGTAAGGGACTAGCGGGAAGGCAAGAGACCCAGTACTTC. It is translated as CASSKGLAGRQETQYF.

V and J are TRBV6-6 and TRBJ1-5; 9 nucleotides match TRBD1. Germline CDR1 MNHNY, CDR2 SVGAGI (reference sequence). V dropped 6 bases and J dropped 7; count of bases not matched to a gene: 4. The CDR3 contains 13 residues. The CDR3 DNA reads as TGTGCCAGCAGCCTAGGACAGGGGCAGCCCCAGCATTTT. It translates to CASSLGQGQPQHF.

V usage is TRBV27 and J usage is TRBJ1-6; no reliable D call. The CDR3 is 16 residues long. V was clipped by 2 bases and J by 5 bases, with 13 bases between them. Per the germline V gene, CDR1 is MNHEY and CDR2 is SMNVEV (reference sequence). CDR3 loop: CASSLRTYFDNSPLHF. The CDR3 region has the DNA TGTGCCAGCAGTTTAAGGACTTACTTCGATAATTCACCCCTCCACTTT.

The chain couples TRBV5-1 to TRBJ2-2; D uncertain. This CDR3 has 13 residues. The V and J ends lost 3 bases and 6 bases respectively, with 9 bases between them. Germline V lookup: CDR1 SGHRS, CDR2 YFSETQ. CDR3 coding DNA: TGCGCCAGCAGCTCTTTAGTGGCCGGGGAGCTGTTTTTT. Its translation: CASSSLVAGELFF.

The V and J genes are TRBV7-2 and TRBJ1-6; D is unclear. The ends were cut back, 3 bases at V and 9 bases at J, with 6 bases in the middle. CDR3 length equals 12 residues. Germline CDR1 and CDR2: SGHTA and FQGNSA. CDR3 coding DNA: TGTGCCAGCAGCTTCACCGGTTCACCCCTCCACTTT. Translating gives CASSFTGSPLHF.

This chain uses TRBV7-2 with TRBJ2-7; 14 bases line up with TRBD2. Germline CDR1 SGHTA, CDR2 FQGNSA. CDR3 length: 18 residues. V trimming: 5 bases; J trimming: 4 bases; junction bases outside the gene matches: 13. The CDR3 is CASSGPGTSGGQVYEQYF. The CDR3 coding sequence is TGTGCCAGCAGCGGGCCCGGGACTAGCGGGGGCCAAGTTTACGAGCAGTACTTC.

This chain uses TRBV11-2 with TRBJ2-1, with TRBD2 matching over 9 bases. Unmatched junction bases numbered 5, after V lost 2 bases and J lost 6 bases. The CDR3 loop spans 15 amino acids. Germline V gene lookup returns CDR1 SGHAT and CDR2 FQNNGV. CDR3 nucleotides: TGTGCCAGCAGCTTAATTGCGGGAGGGGTCAATGAGCAGTTCTTC. As protein: CASSLIAGGVNEQFF.

The chain links TRBV2 to TRBJ2-5; the match to TRBD1 covers 8 bases. The V segment lost 10 bases and the J segment 4 bases; nucleotides outside the gene matches: 11. Germline CDR1 SNHLY, CDR2 FYNNEI. The CDR3 is 14 residues long. Here the CDR3 reads CATQGRGLIETQYF. Here the CDR3 DNA reads TGTGCCACCCAGGGCAGGGGGCTGATAGAGACCCAGTACTTC.

The rearrangement uses TRBV5-4 and TRBJ1-4; 10 bases are a match to TRBD1. The CDR3 has 13 amino acids. With 3 bases clipped from V and 14 bases from J, the junction kept 7 bases outside the gene matches. Germline CDR1 and CDR2: SGHNT and YYREEE (reference sequence). The CDR3 loop is CASSSPGTGDLFF. The CDR3 DNA is TGTGCCAGCAGCTCGCCAGGGACAGGGGACCTGTTTTTT. The entire variable domain, with the rest obtained from reference TRBV5-4 and TRBJ1-4, is as follows: ETGVTQSPTHLIKTRGQQVTLRCSSQSGHNTVSWYQQALGQGPQFIFQYYREEENGRGNFPPRFSGLQFPNYSSELNVNALELDDSALYLCASSSPGTGDLFFGSGTQLSVL.

This clone showed up just a few times. This sequence joins TRBV5-1 and TRBJ1-1, with 9 positions matching TRBD1. CDR1 SGHRS and CDR2 YFSETQ come from the germline V gene. The length of the CDR3 is 15 residues. The V segment lost 3 bases and the J segment 4 bases; nucleotides outside the gene matches: 7. CDR3 nucleotide sequence: TGCGCCAGCAGCTGGGGACAGGGACCGGGCACTGAAGCTTTCTTT. Translating gives CASSWGQGPGTEAFF.

V gene TRBV6-5 combines with J gene TRBJ1-1; possible D gene TRBD1, 6 bases. This CDR3 spans 14 amino acids. CDR1 and CDR2 (germline): MNHEY, SVGAGI. V shed 2 bases and J shed 6 bases, with 13 bases lying between them. CDR3 sequence reads: CASSYTGTYAEAFF. The CDR3 nucleotides read TGTGCCAGCAGTTACACAGGGACCTACGCTGAAGCTTTCTTT.

The chain links TRBV29-1 to TRBJ1-2; a possible D gene is TRBD1 (6 bases). CDR1 and CDR2 from the germline V gene are SQVTM and ANQGSEA. The CDR3 runs 13 residues. Trimming shortened V by 4 bases and J by 7 bases, and 16 bases separated the two germline ends. CDR3 loop: CSVAETGATGYTF. The DNA of the CDR3 is TGCAGCGTTGCCGAGACAGGCGCAACTGGCTACACCTTC.

This chain connects TRBV28 to TRBJ2-7, with TRBD2 matching over 7 bases. Germline V gene lookup returns CDR1 MDHEN and CDR2 SYDVKM. V lost 5 bases to trimming and J lost 0 bases; unmatched junction nucleotides: 7. CDR3 length: 15 amino acids. CDR3: CASSGKSGGSYEQYF. The CDR3 coding sequence is TGTGCCAGCAGTGGGAAGTCGGGGGGCTCCTACGAGCAGTACTTC. Full variable domain (outside the CDR3, taken from reference TRBV28 and TRBJ2-7): DVKVTQSSRYLVKRTGEKVFLECVQDMDHENMFWYRQDPGLGLRLIYFSYDVKMKEKGDIPEGYSVSREKKERFSLILESASTNQTSMYLCASSGKSGGSYEQYFGPGTRLTVT.

The chain's CDR3 is CASSSTYEQYV. DNA of the CDR3: TGTGCCAGCAGTTCCACCTACGAGCAGTACGTC. The chain joins TRBV27 to TRBJ2-7; D is ambiguous. This CDR3 has 11 amino acids. Germline V gene data show CDR1 as MNHEY and CDR2 as SMNVEV (reference sequence). V lost 4 bases to trimming and J lost 2 bases, with 3 bases between them.

In DNA form, the CDR3 reads TGTGCCAGTAGTCCCTCGGAGGGGAGCTCCTACAATGAGCAGTTCTTC. Translated, it gives CASSPSEGSSYNEQFF. The chain recombines TRBV19 with TRBJ2-1, with a tentative D call TRBD2 (6 bases). Deletions cut 5 bases from V and 0 bases from J, with 14 bases between. This CDR3 contains 16 residues. Germline lookup yields CDR1 LNHDA and CDR2 SQIVND (reference sequence).

The V call is TRBV21-1, the J call TRBJ1-5; whether TRBD1, the table's D call, matches the DNA was not checked. TRBV21-1 is shown as a pseudogene. The CDR3 covers 18 residues. The CDR3 DNA reads TGTGCCAGCAGCAAAGCGTCTAGGAACAGGGGAGACAATCAGCCCCAGCATTTT. Its protein is CASSKASRNRGDNQPQHF.

This clone was detected once. CDR3 sequence reads: CASGLGGLASNEQFF. CDR3 DNA sequence: TGTGCCAGCGGGCTGGGAGGACTAGCAAGCAATGAGCAGTTCTTC. This chain connects TRBV9 to TRBJ2-1, with 8 positions matching TRBD2. The CDR3 runs to 15 residues. Germline CDR1 is SGDLS and CDR2 is YYNGEE. J was trimmed by 6 bases and V by 7 bases; bases with no gene match: 12.

This sequence joins TRBV11-3 and TRBJ2-1; weak D call: TRBD1 (6 bases). Germline V gene data show CDR1 as SGHNT and CDR2 as YENEEA. V was clipped by 8 bases and J by 8 bases, with 10 bases between them. This CDR3 comprises 11 residues. The CDR3 DNA sequence: TGTGCCAGCCGTGGGGGCGATGAGCAGTTCTTC. It yields the protein CASRGGDEQFF.

This chain connects TRBV19 to TRBJ2-1; D is ambiguous. CDR3 length: 13 amino acids. Looked up from germline, CDR1 is LNHDA and CDR2 is SQIVND (reference sequence). Trimming left V 7 bases short and J 5 bases short, with 12 bases between. CDR3 nucleotides: TGTGCCAGTAACCCACGTGCGGACAATGAGCAGTTCTTC. It yields the protein CASNPRADNEQFF. Filled out from reference TRBV19 and TRBJ2-1, the complete variable domain reads DGGITQSPKYLFRKEGQNVTLSCEQNLNHDAMYWYRQDPGQGLRLIYYSQIVNDFQKGDIAEGYSVSREKKESFPLTVTSAQKNPTAFYLCASNPRADNEQFFGPGTRLTVL.

This chain joins TRBV12-5 and TRBJ2-1, with D perhaps TRBD2 (5 bases). The V and J ends lost 1 base and 4 bases respectively, with 8 bases between them. The V gene's germline CDR1 is LGHNT and CDR2 FRNRAP. There are 14 residues in the CDR3. DNA for the CDR3: TGTGCTAGTGGTTTGGGGCTAGCTTACAATGAGCAGTTCTTC. Residues: CASGLGLAYNEQFF.

The chain joins TRBV28 to TRBJ1-2, with D possibly TRBD1 on 6 matching bases. The ends were cut back, 8 bases at V and 8 bases at J, with 18 bases in the middle. Looked up from germline, CDR1 is MDHEN and CDR2 is SYDVKM. The CDR3 is made up of 13 amino acids. In DNA, the CDR3 is TGTGCCAGCCTACCGGGACAAAGGACGGGCTACACCTTC. Amino acid sequence: CASLPGQRTGYTF.

J is TRBJ2-7 and V is TRBV4-2; 9 positions agree with TRBD1. V was clipped by 5 bases and J by 5 bases; unmatched bases: 4. The CDR3 is made up of 13 amino acids. Germline lookup yields CDR1 LGHNA and CDR2 YNFKEQ. The CDR3 here is CASSSQGADEQYV. The CDR3 nucleotides are TGTGCCAGCAGCTCACAGGGGGCCGACGAGCAGTACGTC.

Worth noting for this clone: One end of the junction does not line up with germline, which may come from a read error. V usage is TRBV6-2 or TRBV6-3 and J usage is TRBJ1-2, with D maybe TRBD1 (5 bases). The germline V gene has CDR1 MNHEY and CDR2 SVGEGT. The CDR3 is 14 amino acids. CDR3 sequence: CASSYYRPNHGYTF. The CDR3 bases are TGTGCCAGCAGTTACTACAGGCCTAACCATGGCTACACCTTC.

The rearrangement uses TRBV2 and TRBJ1-4, with D perhaps TRBD1 (6 bases). Trimming pared 6 bases from V and 1 base from J, leaving 12 bases between. Germline values: CDR1 SNHLY, CDR2 FYNNEI. The CDR3 consists of 15 residues. CDR3 DNA sequence: TGTGCCAGCAGCGCAACAGGGCTAACTAATGAAAAACTGTTTTTT. As protein: CASSATGLTNEKLFF.

The rearrangement links TRBV2 to TRBJ2-5; possible D gene TRBD2, 7 bases. The germline V and J ends were trimmed by 6 bases and 2 bases, with 16 bases remaining between them. This CDR3 spans 15 amino acids. The V gene's germline CDR1 is SNHLY and CDR2 FYNNEI. CDR3: CASRRGGGPQETQYF. CDR3 bases: TGTGCCAGCAGGAGAGGGGGAGGGCCTCAAGAGACCCAGTACTTC.

The sample holds one count of this clone. The rearrangement links TRBV11-2 to TRBJ1-2; no clear D gene. CDR1 and CDR2 (germline): SGHAT, FQNNGV. The CDR3 loop spans 15 amino acids. V was pared by 3 bases and J by 2 bases, with 13 bases between. DNA of the CDR3: TGTGCCAGCAGCTTCGCGGAGGGATTCAACTATGGCTACACCTTC. Translating it yields CASSFAEGFNYGYTF.

This clone was observed once. The chain recombines TRBV27 with TRBJ1-3; D is ambiguous. Trimming left V 4 bases short and J 1 base short, with 14 bases between. The CDR3 sequence is 16 residues long. Germline-derived CDR1 and CDR2 are MNHEY and SMNVEV (reference sequence). CDR3 coding DNA: TGTGCCAGCAGTTCCTGGGCGGGCGAGTCTGGAAACACCATATATTTT. This codes for CASSSWAGESGNTIYF.

This chain links TRBV5-1 with TRBJ2-2; tentatively, D is TRBD2 (9 bases). Germline V gene data show CDR1 as SGHRS and CDR2 as YFSETQ. CDR3 length: 18 residues. V lost 4 bases and J lost 3, with 22 bases in between. The CDR3 DNA reads TGCGCCAGCAGCAGGACAGGGATTAGCGGGAGTGACACCGGGGAGCTGTTTTTT. Residues: CASSRTGISGSDTGELFF.